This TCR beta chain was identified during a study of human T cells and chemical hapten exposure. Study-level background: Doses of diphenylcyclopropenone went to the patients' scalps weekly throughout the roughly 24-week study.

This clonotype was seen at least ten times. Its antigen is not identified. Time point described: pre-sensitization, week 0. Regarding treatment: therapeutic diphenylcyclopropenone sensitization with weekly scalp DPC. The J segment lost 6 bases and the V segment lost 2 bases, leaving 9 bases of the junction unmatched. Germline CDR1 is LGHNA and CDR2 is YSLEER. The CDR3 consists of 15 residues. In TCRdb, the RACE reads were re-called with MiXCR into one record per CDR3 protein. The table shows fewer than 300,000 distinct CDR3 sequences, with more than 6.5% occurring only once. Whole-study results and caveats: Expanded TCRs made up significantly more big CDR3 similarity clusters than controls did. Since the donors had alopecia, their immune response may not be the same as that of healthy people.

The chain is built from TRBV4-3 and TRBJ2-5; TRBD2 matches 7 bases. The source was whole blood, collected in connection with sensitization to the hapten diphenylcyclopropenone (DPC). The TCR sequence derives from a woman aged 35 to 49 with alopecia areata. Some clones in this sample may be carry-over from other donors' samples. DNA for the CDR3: TGCGCCAGCAGCCAATCGGCGGGAGATTTAAAGACCCAGTACTTC. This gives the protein CASSQSAGDLKTQYF.